This TCR beta chain was recovered during a study of T cell responses to AZD1222 COVID-19 vaccine. This clone was seen just once. Generated by immunoSEQ multiplex PCR, the TCRdb table keeps only in-frame clones and is missing some. Among about 110,000 clones listed, around 90% were seen once. The V and J ends lost 8 bases and 3 bases, in that order; junction bases with no gene match: 6. Germline assignment: CDR1 MNHEY and CDR2 SVGAGI. CDR3 length equals 14 residues. The specimen comprised peripheral blood, sampled 28 days after the second AZD1222 dose. This chain joins TRBV6-5 and TRBJ1-5, with TRBD1 matching 8 bases. This sequence was found in an adult who received the AZD1222 COVID-19 vaccine. The DNA of the CDR3 is TGTGCCAGCGGGGGACAGGCATACAATCAGCCCCAGCATTTT. This gives the protein CASGGQAYNQPQHF.